Given below is one T cell receptor (beta chain) in context. Its antigen is as yet unknown. The sample is drawn from a study of somatic mutations in cytotoxic T cells in rheumatoid arthritis. CD4+ and CD8+ cells were isolated by positive magnetic bead selection, with purity checked by flow cytometry. The length of the CDR3 is 15 residues. Trimming cost V 0 bases and J 1 base, with 9 bases left between them. Germline lookup yields CDR1 PRHDT and CDR2 FYEKMQ (reference sequence). Here immunoSEQ multiplex PCR was the method, and the copy in TCRdb shows in-frame clones only, minus some. This sample has 15,000 to 20,000 clones, with about 80% found just once. General observations from the study: Only rheumatoid arthritis patients, not healthy controls, showed CD8+ clonality increasing with age. Age-matched healthy controls and rheumatoid arthritis patients had CD8+ T-cell clonality that did not differ significantly.

The J gene is TRBJ1-1, the V gene TRBV13, with D possibly matching TRBD1 (5 bases). This receptor was obtained from an adult with rheumatoid arthritis. Sequencing was carried out using CD8+ T cells sorted from blood. Written as DNA, the CDR3 is TGTGCCAGCAGCTTAGGTGGGGACTCGAACACTGAAGCTTTCTTT. This translates into CASSLGGDSNTEAFF. Full variable domain (missing parts from reference TRBV13 and TRBJ1-1): AAGVIQSPRHLIKEKRETATLKCYPIPRHDTVYWYQQGPGQDPQFLISFYEKMQSDKGSIPDRFSAQQFSDYHSELNMSSLELGDSALYFCASSLGGDSNTEAFFGQGTRLTVV.